Sequencing of this T cell receptor (beta chain) was carried out in a study of blood T cell repertoires in COVID-19. Study in general: Sites across the United States, Italy and Spain contributed samples from acute and convalescent COVID-19.

In the study's own analysis: For nucleated cells, counts were estimated from reference gene primer amplification. Profiled with immunoSEQ multiplex PCR; TCRdb holds only in-frame clones, not every one. V, J and clone size are those of that table, while D and trimming were read from the DNA. The repertoire holds under 200,000 clones, with roughly 80% as singletons. Germline CDR1 and CDR2: MNHEY and SMNVEV (reference sequence). The CDR3 runs to 13 residues. Trimming took 3 bases from V and 2 from J, leaving 5 bases between them. This TCR was recovered from a man aged 25-45 years with active or convalescent COVID-19. The J gene is TRBJ1-5, the V gene TRBV27; D unclear. Input material: peripheral blood. CDR3 sequence: CASSFAGNQPQHF. CDR3 nucleotides: TGTGCCAGCAGTTTCGCGGGCAATCAGCCCCAGCATTTT.